These T cell receptor beta chains were read from a single sample in a study of beta chain features in type 1 diabetes. Measured with immunoSEQ multiplex PCR; TCRdb has only the in-frame clones, and not every one. The profile shows 400,000 to 500,000 clones, 14% of them singletons. The sequencing sample was made of naive CD4+ T cells from blood. Every receptor here comes from a man aged 30-40 years in good health. Each CDR3 is given without its conserved first and last residue.

j_gene,v_gene,CDR3aa
TRBJ2-1,TRBV14,ASSQGLPYFYNEQF
TRBJ2-3,TRBV4-3,ASSQDRTSGGYTQY
TRBJ2-3,TRBV5-4,ASSPGLDLARRDTQY
TRBJ2-7,TRBV7-2,ASSLTSGVYEQY
TRBJ2-7,TRBV21-1,ASSKEAGTVFYEQY
TRBJ1-3,TRBV7-9,ARSGSGNTIY
TRBJ2-5,TRBV10-3,AIRVGGEETQY
TRBJ2-1,TRBV5-4,ASSFSSTSGGLDEQF
TRBJ1-2,TRBV10-3,AISDGSAGYT
TRBJ2-2,TRBV9,ASSVYTGLNTGELF
TRBJ2-1,TRBV5-6,ASSGPVGEQF
TRBJ1-6,TRBV7-2,ASSPRTAGNSPLH
TRBJ2-7,TRBV29-1,SVSRLASSYEQY
TRBJ1-1,TRBV7-2,ASSSSPQGIEAF
TRBJ2-5,TRBV7-6,ASSLATLASGIRVTQY
TRBJ2-1,TRBV6-1,ASMVYGDEQF
TRBJ2-2,TRBV10-3,AIGQSNTGELF
TRBJ2-1,TRBV7-8,ASSIRQGRLDEQF
TRBJ2-1,TRBV19,ASSMWRNEQF
TRBJ1-1,TRBV2,ASKITEAF
TRBJ1-1,TRBV27,ASRITGPNTEAF
TRBJ1-2,TRBV9,ASGVETDGYGYT
TRBJ2-2,TRBV9,ASSASGDTGELF
TRBJ2-4,TRBV9,ASSGRKNIQY
TRBJ2-3,TRBV7-2,ASSSDRVLDTQY
TRBJ2-7,TRBV5-1,ASSRTGAYEQY
TRBJ2-5,TRBV7-9,ASSIYRDEETQY